Below, 21 T cell receptor beta chains from the same sample are listed, as sequenced in a study of shared clonotypes between healthy human individuals. This table comes from immunoSEQ multiplex PCR, and its TCRdb copy is limited to in-frame clones, with some not included. Here the sample spans approximately 2.1 million clones, approximately 93% being singletons. Input material: naive CD4+ T cells from PBMCs. Subset reported: CD45RA+ positively selected. All receptors derive from a young man in good health. Some clones in this sample may be carry-over from other donors' samples.

V and J are TRBV4-2 and TRBJ2-3, with 8 bases lining up with TRBD2. From germline, CDR1 is LGHNA and CDR2 YNFKEQ. The ends lost 3 bases at V and 11 bases at J; junction bases unmatched: 7. CDR3 length: 13 residues. The CDR3 DNA reads TGTGCCAGCAGCCAGGATGCAGCGGGAGAGCAGTATTTT. Amino acids: CASSQDAAGEQYF.

V is TRBV7-6 and J is TRBJ2-1, with D perhaps assigned TRBD1 or TRBD2 (5 bases each). Germline V gene data show CDR1 as SGHVS and CDR2 as FNYEAQ. The length of the CDR3 is 17 residues. The V end was cut by 5 bases, the J end by 5 bases, with 22 bases between. The CDR3 DNA is TGTGCCAGCAGCCGACGACTGCCCGGGGCCTCACACAATGAGCAGTTCTTC. Its protein product is CASSRRLPGASHNEQFF.

The rearrangement uses TRBV7-6 and TRBJ2-2; 8 bases are a match to TRBD2. CDR1 SGHVS and CDR2 FNYEAQ come from the germline V gene. The CDR3 loop spans 14 amino acids. Losses at the gene ends were 10 bases for V and 0 bases for J; bases not matched to a gene: 4. The CDR3 is CATLAGSNTGELFF. CDR3 bases: TGTGCCACCTTAGCGGGATCGAACACCGGGGAGCTGTTTTTT. Based on the CDR3 plus reference TRBV7-6 and TRBJ2-2, the full variable domain is GAGVSQSPRYKVTKRGQDVALRCDPISGHVSLYWYRQALGQGPEFLTYFNYEAQQDKSGLPNDRFSAERPEGSISTLTIQRTEQRDSAMYRCATLAGSNTGELFFGEGSRLTVL.

This clone was detected a few times. V gene TRBV7-3 combines with J gene TRBJ1-1; D remains unclear. Germline CDR1 and CDR2: SGHTA and FQGTGA. The CDR3 sequence is 11 residues long. Trimming took 5 bases from V and 10 from J, leaving 11 bases between them. CDR3 DNA sequence: TGTGCCAGCAGCCCTCAGGTAGCAGCTTTCTTT. This translates into CASSPQVAAFF.

J is TRBJ2-6 and V is TRBV28, with TRBD1 identical over 8 bases. The CDR3 runs 14 residues. Trimming cost V 10 bases and J 4 bases; bases outside gene matches: 6. Germline CDR1 MDHEN, CDR2 SYDVKM. CDR3 amino acids: CATRQGAGANVLTF. The CDR3 bases are TGTGCCACACGCCAGGGGGCAGGGGCCAACGTCCTGACTTTC.

This chain connects TRBV30 to TRBJ2-1, with D perhaps assigned TRBD1 or TRBD2 (6 bases each). From germline, CDR1 is GTSNPN and CDR2 SVGIG (reference sequence). This CDR3 is 17 amino acids long. Trimming pared 1 base from V and 4 bases from J, leaving 20 bases between. The CDR3 sequence is CAWSGGAGSYGYNEQFF. In nucleotides, the CDR3 is TGTGCCTGGAGTGGGGGGGCGGGATCGTATGGATACAATGAGCAGTTCTTC.

This chain uses TRBV10-1 with TRBJ2-7; 7 bases fit TRBD2. The CDR3 runs 15 residues. The germline CDR1 and CDR2 sequences are WNHNN and SYGVQD (reference sequence). The ends lost 5 bases at V and 5 bases at J; junction bases unmatched: 12. The CDR3: CASSSRETSPDEQYF. In DNA, the CDR3 is TGCGCCAGCAGTTCTCGGGAGACTAGCCCGGACGAGCAGTACTTC.

This chain joins TRBV28 and TRBJ1-2, with a weak D call TRBD1 (5 bases). The CDR3 totals 12 residues. V was pared by 11 bases and J by 2 bases, with 12 bases between. Germline CDR1 and CDR2: MDHEN and SYDVKM. CDR3 sequence reads: CAGWDRNYGYTF. CDR3 coding DNA: TGTGCCGGGTGGGACCGAAACTATGGCTACACCTTC.

V and J are TRBV6-6 and TRBJ1-2; D is ambiguous. Germline CDR1 reads MNHNY; CDR2 reads SVGAGI (reference sequence). V was clipped by 0 bases and J by 3 bases, with 5 bases between them. This CDR3 region has 13 residues. The CDR3 nucleotides are TGTGCCAGCAGTTACTCGGCCTACTATGGCTACACCTTC. It codes for CASSYSAYYGYTF.

This rearrangement joins TRBV28 to TRBJ2-3; TRBD2 might be the D (5 bases). Germline V gene lookup returns CDR1 MDHEN and CDR2 SYDVKM. The CDR3 is made up of 17 amino acids. Trimming removed 6 bases at V and 2 bases at J, with 21 bases between. The CDR3 region has the DNA TGTGCCAGCAGCCACGACGGGATCCAAACCGCCACAGATACGCAGTATTTT. Protein: CASSHDGIQTATDTQYF.

The chain is built from TRBV18 and TRBJ2-2, with D unresolved. Trimming took off 0 bases at V and 5 bases at J, with 16 bases between the two ends. Germline-derived CDR1 and CDR2 are KGHSH and LQKENI. The CDR3 length is 17 residues. The CDR3 DNA sequence: TGTGCCAGCTCACCACCCCCTGGTAGGGTTCAGACCGGGGAGCTGTTTTTT. The encoded protein is CASSPPPGRVQTGELFF.

The chain recombines TRBV4-2 with TRBJ1-2, with D maybe TRBD1 (6 bases). Trimming shortened V by 3 bases and J by 6 bases, and 14 bases separated the two germline ends. Germline CDR1 LGHNA, CDR2 YNFKEQ. The CDR3 spans 14 residues. CDR3 nucleotides: TGTGCCAGCAGCCAGACTTCTGCAGGGGATGGCTACACCTTC. It encodes CASSQTSAGDGYTF.

The gene calls are TRBV28 and TRBJ2-3, with D unclear. Germline loops: CDR1 MDHEN, CDR2 SYDVKM. CDR3 length: 14 amino acids. Trimming removed 1 base at V and 1 base at J, with 6 bases between. Here the CDR3 DNA reads TGTGCCAGCAGTTTATCACTGGGCACAGATACGCAGTATTTT. It translates to CASSLSLGTDTQYF.

The chain recombines TRBV28 with TRBJ2-7; 14 bases are shared with TRBD2. The germline CDR1 and CDR2 sequences are MDHEN and SYDVKM. The CDR3 has 15 amino acids. After removal of 5 bases from V and 5 bases from J, the junction contained 5 bases not matched to a gene. The CDR3 spells CASSGTSGSIHEQYF. The CDR3 nucleotides are TGTGCCAGCAGTGGGACTAGCGGGAGTATCCACGAGCAGTACTTC.

A remark on this clone: The sample carries other DNA sequences with the same CDR3. The rearrangement joins TRBV9 to TRBJ2-3; tentatively, D is TRBD1 (5 bases). The CDR3 totals 13 residues. Germline assignment: CDR1 SGDLS and CDR2 YYNGEE. V was shortened by 3 bases and J by 1 base, with 6 bases between the two germline ends. The CDR3 here is CASSAQGTDTQYF. The CDR3 nucleotides are TGTGCCAGCAGCGCACAGGGCACAGATACGCAGTATTTT.

This chain connects TRBV7-3 to TRBJ1-1, with D perhaps TRBD1 (5 bases). The CDR3 consists of 15 residues. Trimming shortened V by 3 bases and J by 8 bases, and 19 bases separated the two germline ends. CDR1 is SGHTA, CDR2 FQGTGA, per germline. CDR3 bases: TGTGCCAGCAGCTTTCGAGGGGCACCAGGAGAGGAAGCTTTCTTT. Its translation: CASSFRGAPGEEAFF.

The rearrangement links TRBV19 to TRBJ2-1; TRBD2 aligns across 8 bases. This CDR3 has 20 residues. Germline CDR1 reads LNHDA; CDR2 reads SQIVND (reference sequence). Unmatched junction bases numbered 17, after V lost 3 bases and J lost 1 base. For the CDR3, the DNA is TGTGCCAGTAGTATGTCGGCCACCAGCGGGAGTCGGCCGTCCTACAATGAGCAGTTCTTC. As protein: CASSMSATSGSRPSYNEQFF.

A few counts support this clone. The chain couples TRBV30 to TRBJ1-5, with D perhaps matching TRBD1 (5 bases). Germline V gives CDR1 GTSNPN, CDR2 SVGIG (reference sequence). The CDR3 is made up of 14 amino acids. The V gene lost 5 bases and the J gene lost 2 bases, with 13 bases spanning the gap. The CDR3 region is CAWGGPGGNQPQHF. CDR3 nucleotides: TGTGCCTGGGGGGGACCCGGCGGCAATCAGCCCCAGCATTTT.

This clone was observed a single time. The V gene is TRBV5-1, the J gene TRBJ2-1; 9 nucleotides align to TRBD1. The CDR3 loop spans 14 amino acids. With 4 bases clipped from V and 8 bases from J, the junction kept 7 bases outside the gene matches. In germline, CDR1 is SGHRS, CDR2 YFSETQ. The CDR3 region is CASSRGQGGDEQFF. Here the CDR3 DNA reads TGCGCCAGCAGCCGGGGACAGGGAGGCGATGAGCAGTTCTTC.

This clone turned up a few times. J is TRBJ2-7 and V is TRBV10-3, with 8 bases fitting TRBD2. V lost 4 bases and J lost 6; bases outside the gene matches: 8. CDR3 length: 14 residues. Germline lookup yields CDR1 ENHRY and CDR2 SYGVKD. The CDR3 loop reads CAISGGGRPIEQYF. CDR3 DNA sequence: TGTGCCATCAGTGGCGGCGGGAGGCCCATCGAGCAGTACTTC.

The chain employs TRBV20-1 and TRBJ1-1; D unresolved. The V gene's germline CDR1 is DFQATT and CDR2 SNEGSKA (reference sequence). V gave up 1 base and J gave up 5 bases, with 5 bases separating them. This CDR3 spans 11 amino acids. The CDR3 bases are TGCAGTGCTAGAGCCGGTACTGAAGCTTTCTTT. Translated, it gives CSARAGTEAFF.